This TCR beta chain stems from a study of technical replicates of blood from a few donors. By frequency in the sample, this clone is medium-sized. Sequenced by immunoSEQ multiplex PCR; TCRdb stores in-frame clones only, minus some. Of around 90,000 clones listed, about 93% are singletons. The V gene lost 4 bases and the J gene lost 3 bases, with 6 bases spanning the gap. CDR3 length: 12 residues. CDR1 and CDR2 from the germline V gene are PRHDT and FYEKMQ (reference sequence). The specimen sequenced was T cells isolated from PBMCs. The origin of this receptor is a human donor in good health. This rearrangement joins TRBV13 to TRBJ1-1; D is undetermined. CDR3 in DNA: TGTGCCAGCAGCTGGCAGGACACTGAAGCTTTCTTT. Its translation: CASSWQDTEAFF.